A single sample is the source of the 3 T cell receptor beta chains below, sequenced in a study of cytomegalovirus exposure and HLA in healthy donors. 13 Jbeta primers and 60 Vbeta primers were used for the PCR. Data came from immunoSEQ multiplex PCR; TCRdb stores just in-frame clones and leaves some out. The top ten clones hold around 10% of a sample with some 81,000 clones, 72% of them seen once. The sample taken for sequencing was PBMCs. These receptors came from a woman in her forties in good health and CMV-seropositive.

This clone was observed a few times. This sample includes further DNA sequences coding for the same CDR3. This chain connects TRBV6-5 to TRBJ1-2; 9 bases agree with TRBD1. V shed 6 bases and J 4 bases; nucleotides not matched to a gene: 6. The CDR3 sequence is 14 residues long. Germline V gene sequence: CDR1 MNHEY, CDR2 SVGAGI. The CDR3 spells CASSRPGQGYGYTF. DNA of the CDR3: TGTGCCAGCAGCAGACCGGGACAGGGCTATGGCTACACCTTC.

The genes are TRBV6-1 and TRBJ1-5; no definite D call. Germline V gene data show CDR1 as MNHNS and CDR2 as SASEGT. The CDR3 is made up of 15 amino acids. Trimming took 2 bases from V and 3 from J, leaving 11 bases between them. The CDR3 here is CASSENHINNQPQHF. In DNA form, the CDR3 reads TGTGCCAGCAGTGAAAACCACATCAACAATCAGCCCCAGCATTTT.

The CDR3 sequence is CASSLQERGGYEQYF. CDR3 coding DNA: TGCGCCAGCAGCCTACAGGAGAGGGGAGGCTACGAGCAGTACTTC. The chain combines TRBV5-1 with TRBJ2-5, with a weak D call TRBD2 (6 bases). The J call is in doubt because the DNA end fits TRBJ2-7 better. Germline assignment: CDR1 SGHRS and CDR2 YFSETQ. The CDR3 contains 15 residues.